This T cell receptor (beta chain) is from a study of control samples from healthy donors and cancer patients. The CDR3 is made up of 11 amino acids. The V gene's germline CDR1 is MNHEY and CDR2 SVGAGI. The V end lost 11 bases, the J end lost 0 bases, and 7 bases lay between the germline ends. Clones were sequenced by immunoSEQ multiplex PCR, and TCRdb holds only the in-frame ones, with some missing. The sample has tens of thousands of clones; about nine tenths are singletons. This clone showed up just a few times. This TCR was recovered from a woman between 18 and 30 years old in good health. Sequencing input: blood. This rearrangement joins TRBV6-5 to TRBJ2-5; D gene unclear. The CDR3: CAAMYQETQYF. The CDR3 DNA follows: TGTGCCGCAATGTACCAAGAGACCCAGTACTTC.